This TCR beta chain was identified during a study of blood T cells in healthy people across ages. PCR was performed a second time for about 6 to 12 cycles using a sample-barcoded 5' primer and a J-beta primer mix. TCRdb used MiXCR to reprocess the 5' RACE reads, holding one entry per CDR3 protein. Counted here are over 600,000 distinct CDR3 sequences, more than 50% occurring once; the ten biggest clones make up roughly 24%. In germline, CDR1 is MNHEY, CDR2 SVGAGI. Trimming removed 4 bases from V and 4 bases from J; junction bases left unmatched: 12. The CDR3 is 17 amino acids. Donor samples were obtained from healthy Caucasian individuals from Russia, aged 6 to 90.

This chain links TRBV6-5 with TRBJ2-3; 9 bases align to TRBD2. The receptor was isolated from a man aged 35 to 55 in good health. The sequenced sample consisted of blood. CDR3 residues: CASSSSLAGVGSDTQYF. In DNA form, the CDR3 reads TGTGCCAGCAGTTCCTCATTAGCGGGAGTTGGTTCAGATACGCAGTATTTT.